Reported below is one T cell receptor (beta chain). This entry comes from a study of Ad26.COV2.S vaccination and SARS-CoV-2 variants. Clones were read by immunoSEQ multiplex PCR, and TCRdb kept only the in-frame ones, dropping some. The table has 440,000 or so clones, about nine tenths seen once. From germline, CDR1 is SGHTA and CDR2 FQGTGA. Trimming removed 5 bases from V and 0 bases from J; junction bases left unmatched: 4. This CDR3 is built from 15 residues. Specified treatment: roughly 20 received Ad26.COV2.S at low or high dose, single or two shots; a few received placebo; per-sample allocation not given. Material that was analyzed had been drawn on day 63 after the first vaccine or placebo injection. Ad26.COV2.S expressed prefusion-stabilized spike from the original Wuhan strain.

This specimen was peripheral blood, taken in a trial of Ad26.COV2.S vaccine versus placebo. The chain combines TRBV7-3 with TRBJ2-3; 8 bases are shared with TRBD2. The receptor comes from a person aged 18-65 years who received the Ad26.COV2.S COVID-19 vaccine or a placebo. CDR3 bases: TGTGCCAGCAGCCTTAGCGGGACTAGCACAGATACGCAGTATTTT. Encoded protein: CASSLSGTSTDTQYF.